This TCR beta chain was sequenced during a study of shared clonotypes between healthy human individuals. Broader study findings: Some clonotypes were shared by all four sorted-subset donors, while others were not shared. The non-shared ones had lower generation probabilities than the shared ones.

The CDR3 consists of 17 residues. V dropped 3 bases and J dropped 2 bases, with 20 bases sitting between them. CDR1 is SGHVS and CDR2 is FQNEAQ in the germline V gene. The run depth of the assay was deep. Measured with immunoSEQ multiplex PCR; TCRdb has only the in-frame clones, and not every one. This sample has 2 million to 2.5 million clones, with over 85% found just once. This clone has only a few counts. Its antigen is not known. Sequenced input: naive CD4+ T cells from PBMCs. Subset meaning: CD45RA+ positively selected. The source of this sequence is a man between 18 and 29 years old in good health. Some clones in this sample may be carry-over from other donors' samples. V usage is TRBV7-8 and J usage is TRBJ2-7; D perhaps matches TRBD2 (6 bases). The CDR3 bases are TGTGCCAGCAGCTTGGTCTTAACCGGGACTCAGCCCTACGAGCAGTACTTC. It yields the protein CASSLVLTGTQPYEQYF.